A selection of T cell receptor beta chains follows, all from one sample in a study of shared clonotypes between healthy human individuals. TCRdb's table, derived via immunoSEQ multiplex PCR, lists solely in-frame clones and lacks some. The sample lists some 2,000,000 clones, 90% to 95% occurring once. The sample taken for sequencing was naive CD4+ T cells sorted from blood. The receptor source for this set is a young man in good health. CDR3s include the opening cysteine and the closing phenylalanine or tryptophan.

j_gene	v_gene	CDR3aa
TRBJ2-7	TRBV5-1	CASSIEGGYEQYF
TRBJ2-7	TRBV7-2	CASSLAGTGFYEQYF
TRBJ1-1	TRBV27	CASSLTGSRGRFMNTEAFF
TRBJ2-7	TRBV15	CATSRARTGGTWEQYF
TRBJ1-1	TRBV4-3	CASSQGWVDREMNTEAFF
TRBJ1-1	TRBV5-1	CASSTQGADTEAFF
TRBJ1-2	TRBV7-8	CASSLAEGTAYGYTF
TRBJ2-3	TRBV28	CASSRGDRGTDTQYF
TRBJ1-6	TRBV5-4	CASSLGPGDYNSPLHF
TRBJ2-1	TRBV5-1	CASSYTSLAEIEQFF
TRBJ2-7	TRBV2	CARSVGTSSYEQYF
TRBJ1-1	TRBV5-1	CASSLGQSNTEAFF
TRBJ1-6	TRBV30	CAWLTGSNSPLHF
TRBJ2-4	TRBV5-6	CASSSWSTKNIQYF
TRBJ2-3	TRBV6-1	CASSEAGSTNTQYF
TRBJ2-5	TRBV27	CASSPPGGTQYF
TRBJ2-7	TRBV7-9	CASSLGTGVYEQYF
TRBJ2-1	TRBV6-1	CASSARTGEYNEQFF
TRBJ2-7	TRBV7-9	CASSLLDGFYEQYF
TRBJ1-1	TRBV28	CASSLGLTAANTEAFF